Listed below are T cell receptor beta chains from one sample, sequenced in a study of blood T cell repertoires in COVID-19. Clones were sequenced by immunoSEQ multiplex PCR, and TCRdb holds only the in-frame ones, with some missing. The sample comprises around 280,000 clones, around 89% of which are singletons, and roughly 1.5% rests with the top ten. The sequenced sample consisted of PBMCs or T cells enriched from blood (not recorded which). These receptors were obtained from a woman between 18 and 29 years old with acute COVID-19. Each CDR3 is given without its conserved first and last residue.

cdr3_aa	v_call	cdr3_length
ASSVRGHTGANVLT	TRBV2	14
ASSVPTLEASYEQY	TRBV6-1	14
ARSGRGRQVNNEQF	TRBV5-3	14
ASSSTQPGGGLAYNEQF	TRBV7-9	17
ASSQVPSGTGSEKLF	TRBV4-3	15
ASSQDWGEEKLF	TRBV14	12
ASRKDRGSNYGYT	TRBV4-1	13
ASSHQVIAYEQY	TRBV4-1	12
ASSPDLRDTQY	TRBV18	11
ASSLMGPGGQNTEAF	TRBV7-8	15
ASSSPIAGSYEQY	TRBV6-2/TRBV6-3	13
ASSELAGVNEQF	TRBV6-1	12
ASAGTTNTEAF	TRBV11-2	11
AWTRGYNQPQH	TRBV30	11
ASSGQGYNEQF	TRBV27	11
ASSLATGYHYGYT	TRBV7-9	13
ASTGTASTDTQY	TRBV11-2	12
ASSFRGTNTGELF	TRBV11-1	13
ASSRTGVITDTQY	TRBV14	13
ASSRGPINEQF	TRBV11-3	11
ASSQIPQGGRYEQY	TRBV7-9	14
ASSYSGLRGNEQF	TRBV6-2/TRBV6-3	13
ASSGGRDTGELF	TRBV6-4	12
ASREWTSGSTDTQY	TRBV7-2	14
ASRHIAGMNTGELF	TRBV11-2	14
ASSIRTGARHQPQH	TRBV19	14
ASSLEWGGTGGMNTEAF	TRBV11-2	17
ASSGVGTRTYNEQF	TRBV2	14
ASSYQGSGNPSYNEQF	TRBV6-2/TRBV6-3	16
ARRVRDRGNSNQPQH	TRBV21-1	15
ASSPYNRGTISYNEQF	TRBV27	16
ASSPWANGNTEAF	TRBV7-2	13
ASSPPRGWETQY	TRBV18	12
ASSPGLAGGPGANVLT	TRBV5-6	16
ASSLRGTQPLYGYT	TRBV27	14
ASSLTSGRGHEQF	TRBV7-9	13
ASSPRTSGQETQY	TRBV5-5	13
ASSRRDSGANVLT	TRBV3-1/TRBV3-2	13
ASSQIRGPQH	TRBV7-9	10
AISESPAGGGTEAF	TRBV10-3	14
ASSLLMAGGGGYEQF	TRBV27	15
ASSKGQGKGRREQF	TRBV2	14
ASSPLHGELF	TRBV27	10
ASSLSRGSGNSPLH	TRBV27	14
AWNPSDYGYT	TRBV30	10
ASSDSTPVGTPSYEQY	TRBV6-4	16
ASRGGGRAGGSGEQY	TRBV28	15
ASSNLAGLGTDTQY	TRBV6-2/TRBV6-3	14